This note documents a single TCR beta chain sequence. Time point in this sample: newly diagnosed GD, antithyroid drugs for less than 3 months. PBMC RNA was the source of the TCR library. This entry belongs to a study of regulatory T cells in long-lasting Graves disease. In the study overall: Graves' patients, diagnosed recently, had received antithyroid drugs under 3 months.

Investigators prepared the TCR beta libraries by applying iRepertoire HTBI primers and Arm-PCR of CDR3 regions. TCRdb re-called the multiplex PCR reads with MiXCR, one entry per CDR3 protein. This repertoire shows 530,000 or so distinct CDR3 sequences, 13% found once; its top ten account for 10%. The CDR3 has 15 residues. Germline V gene sequence: CDR1 SGHAT, CDR2 FQNNGV. With 7 bases clipped from V and 4 bases from J, the junction kept 3 bases outside the gene matches. The data were also submitted as part of a second study, on T cells in Graves' hyperthyroidism and ophthalmopathy. That report adds: HTBI primers were employed in a first-round RT-PCR of the TCR CDR3.

The sequencing here drew on peripheral blood mononuclear cells (PBMCs), taken at new diagnosis, from a patient treated with antithyroid drugs. The chain recombines TRBV11-2 with TRBJ2-4; 14 positions match TRBD2. This clonotype was obtained from a man under 40 with Graves disease. CDR3 bases: TGTGCCAGCACCAGACTAGCGGGGGGGAAAAACATTCAGTACTTC. This gives the protein CASTRLAGGKNIQYF.